The subject of this entry is one T cell receptor (beta chain). Its matching antigen is unknown. The sample comes from a study of cytomegalovirus exposure and HLA in healthy donors. The length of the CDR3 is 15 residues. Germline lookup yields CDR1 SEHNR and CDR2 FQNEAQ (reference sequence). The V end lost 1 base, the J end lost 6 bases, and 12 bases lay between the germline ends. Study results and caveats: Most TCR beta V segments were productive about 90% or about 30% of the time in an earlier analysis.

60 Vbeta and 13 Jbeta primers were used in PCR. Repertoires were generated with immunoSEQ multiplex PCR, while TCRdb's copy carries only in-frame clones and drops some. The profile covers roughly 150,000 clones, with nearly 80% appearing a single time and about an eighth taken by the ten largest. What was sequenced was PBMCs. The chain recombines TRBV7-9 with TRBJ1-4; possible D gene TRBD1, 6 bases. This TCR derives from a woman aged 35 to 49 in good health and CMV-seronegative. The CDR3 bases are TGTGCCAGCAGCTTAGAGGGCAGGGGTCATGAAAAACTGTTTTTT. Its protein is CASSLEGRGHEKLFF.